This T cell receptor beta chain was sequenced during a study of blood T cell repertoires in COVID-19. CDR3 size: 13 residues. The V end was cut by 6 bases, the J end by 8 bases, with 13 bases between. The V gene's germline CDR1 is MGHRA and CDR2 YSYEKL. Assay used: immunoSEQ multiplex PCR; TCRdb lists only in-frame clones, some missing. This repertoire shows 200,000 to 300,000 clones, 88% found once; its top ten account for approximately 3.7%. This TCR was recovered from a man aged 55 to 70 who had recovered from COVID-19. The material sequenced was peripheral blood. V and J are TRBV4-1 and TRBJ1-4; the D is unclear. The CDR3 DNA follows: TGCGCCAGCAGAGATAGGACTACAGAAAAACTGTTTTTT. Translated: CASRDRTTEKLFF.